The clone carrying this TCR beta chain was seen many times. Its antigen is unknown. The sample originates from a study of CD8 T cells in ankylosing spondylitis. Overall study results and limits: Reportedly, disease-linked clones are significantly enriched in ankylosing spondylitis patients' matched synovial fluid. Among TCR beta sequences, a motif of eight highly homologous variants appeared characteristic of ankylosing spondylitis blood.

The TCR beta libraries were generated through quantitative 5'-RACE incorporating molecular barcodes. TCRdb processed the 5' RACE reads anew with MiXCR; each CDR3 protein has one entry. In the table there are 200,000 to 300,000 distinct CDR3 sequences, 8.6% of which are singletons. The V gene lost 2 bases and the J gene lost 4 bases, with 14 bases spanning the gap. CDR1 and CDR2 from the germline V gene are SGHVS and FNYEAQ. The CDR3 runs to 15 residues. The sequence derives from a male donor with ankylosing spondylitis or in good health (not recorded which). Sequenced input: blood, either unsorted or a sorted T cell fraction (not recorded which). The chain has TRBV7-6 and TRBJ2-5; D gene ambiguous. The CDR3 protein is CASSLRAGIGETQYF. DNA of the CDR3: TGTGCCAGCAGCTTAAGAGCTGGAATCGGAGAGACCCAGTACTTC.